Shown below are 19 T cell receptor beta chains from a single sample sequenced in a study of Ad26.COV2.S vaccination and SARS-CoV-2 variants. Only in-frame clones appear in the TCRdb table, and some are missing; sequencing was by immunoSEQ multiplex PCR. Found here are about 350,000 clones, about 91% of them singletons; the top ten hold 3.9%. Source: peripheral blood, taken after recovery from COVID-19. The receptors derive from a human donor who had recovered from COVID-19.

The J gene is TRBJ2-1, the V gene TRBV3-1 (or the pseudogene TRBV3-2); tentatively, D is TRBD2 (6 bases). The V and J ends lost 1 base and 9 bases respectively, with 13 bases between them. Germline V gene data show CDR1 as LGHDT and CDR2 as YNNKEL (reference sequence). CDR3 size: 14 residues. The CDR3: CASSQGTAGPEQFF. For the CDR3, the DNA is TGTGCCAGCAGCCAAGGGACCGCGGGGCCTGAGCAGTTCTTC.

This clone was seen once. The genes are TRBV9 and TRBJ1-6; no clear D. This CDR3 has 13 amino acids. Germline V gene sequence: CDR1 SGDLS, CDR2 YYNGEE. V was shortened by 3 bases and J by 10 bases, with 11 bases between the two germline ends. CDR3 loop: CASSGGGLSPLHF. DNA for the CDR3: TGTGCCAGCAGCGGCGGCGGGTTATCACCCCTCCACTTT.

The V call is TRBV11-2, the J call TRBJ2-7; D perhaps matches TRBD2 (6 bases). The CDR3 loop spans 15 amino acids. The V and J ends lost 0 bases and 6 bases respectively, with 15 bases between them. Germline V gene lookup returns CDR1 SGHAT and CDR2 FQNNGV. CDR3 DNA: TGTGCCAGCAGCTTAGATCGGTCTAGCGTTCGCGAGCAGTACTTC. This codes for CASSLDRSSVREQYF.

This chain links TRBV2 with TRBJ1-1; D is unclear. This CDR3 region has 14 residues. Germline lookup yields CDR1 SNHLY and CDR2 FYNNEI. Trimming left V 4 bases short and J 4 bases short, with 13 bases between. The CDR3 protein is CASSVRTLGTEAFF. CDR3 in DNA: TGTGCCAGCAGTGTAAGAACCCTGGGCACTGAAGCTTTCTTT.

V and J are TRBV27 and TRBJ1-1; D is unresolved. Germline CDR1 MNHEY, CDR2 SMNVEV (reference sequence). V was pared by 4 bases and J by 0 bases, with 12 bases between. This CDR3 comprises 15 residues. The CDR3 DNA is TGTGCCAGCAGTTCGGGCTACGCCATGAACACTGAAGCTTTCTTT. Protein product: CASSSGYAMNTEAFF.

This clone appeared once. V is TRBV6-5 and J is TRBJ1-2, with TRBD1 identical over 11 bases. Trimming took 6 bases from V and 7 from J; bases not matched to a gene: 4. CDR3 length: 13 amino acids. Germline V gives CDR1 MNHEY, CDR2 SVGAGI. In DNA form, the CDR3 reads TGTGCCAGCAGGAGGGACAGGGGGTCTGGCTACACCTTC. Translating it yields CASRRDRGSGYTF.

A few counts support this clone. V usage is TRBV6-2 or TRBV6-3 and J usage is TRBJ2-3, with D perhaps TRBD2 (6 bases). The germline V and J ends were trimmed by 5 bases and 0 bases, with 12 bases remaining between them. Germline values: CDR1 MNHEY, CDR2 SVGEGT. The CDR3 consists of 15 residues. The CDR3 coding sequence is TGTGCCAGCAGTGGAGGGACGGATAGCACAGATACGCAGTATTTT. Translated: CASSGGTDSTDTQYF.

V usage is TRBV19 and J usage is TRBJ2-1, with 7 bases lining up with TRBD1. Germline lookup yields CDR1 LNHDA and CDR2 SQIVND (reference sequence). J was trimmed by 4 bases and V by 5 bases; bases with no gene match: 5. The CDR3 loop spans 14 amino acids. The CDR3 is CASSVGGLYNEQFF. In nucleotides, the CDR3 is TGTGCCAGTAGTGTAGGGGGCCTTTACAATGAGCAGTTCTTC.

The chain employs TRBV5-4 and TRBJ2-6, with D hard to call. CDR3 length: 16 residues. The germline gives CDR1 SGHNT, CDR2 YYREEE (reference sequence). The V gene lost 2 bases and the J gene lost 2 bases, with 11 bases spanning the gap. The CDR3 sequence: CASSFVLGAGANVLTF. Here the CDR3 DNA reads TGTGCCAGCAGCTTCGTTTTAGGAGCTGGGGCCAACGTCCTGACTTTC.

CDR3 DNA: TGTGCCAGCAGCCGGGGGCGGGGGGGCCCAAATGAGCAGTTCTTC. This translates into CASSRGRGGPNEQFF. The chain carries TRBV5-4 and TRBJ2-1, with 9 bases lining up with TRBD2. With 4 bases clipped from V and 7 bases from J, the junction kept 9 bases outside the gene matches. CDR1 and CDR2 from the germline V gene are SGHNT and YYREEE (reference sequence). This CDR3 region has 15 residues.

The chain joins TRBV15 to TRBJ1-1; 10 positions agree with TRBD1. Germline V gene lookup returns CDR1 LNHNV and CDR2 YYDKDF (reference sequence). The CDR3 has 15 residues. Germline trimming cut 4 bases from V and 5 bases from J; bases unmatched to any gene: 7. CDR3 sequence: CATSTYRDRGTEAFF. The CDR3, as DNA: TGTGCCACCAGCACATACCGGGACAGGGGTACTGAAGCTTTCTTT.

This rearrangement joins TRBV5-4 to TRBJ2-5; D unclear. Trimming shortened V by 0 bases and J by 4 bases, and 4 bases separated the two germline ends. CDR1 SGHNT and CDR2 YYREEE come from the germline V gene (reference sequence). This CDR3 is 12 amino acids long. The CDR3, as DNA: TGTGCCAGCAGCTTGGTTGCAGAGACCCAGTACTTC. Translated: CASSLVAETQYF.

This clone was seen just once. The chain uses TRBV27 and TRBJ2-7; the D gene is possibly TRBD1 (6 bases). Between the trimmed V and J ends, which lost 7 bases and 0 bases, there was a span of 7 bases. CDR3 length: 12 residues. The germline gives CDR1 MNHEY, CDR2 SMNVEV (reference sequence). DNA of the CDR3: TGTGCCAGCATGGGGGCCTCCTACGAGCAGTACTTC. Translation: CASMGASYEQYF.

The rearrangement uses TRBV9 and TRBJ2-7; 9 bases are shared with TRBD1. CDR3 length: 15 residues. V shed 4 bases and J 3 bases; nucleotides not matched to a gene: 8. Germline lookup yields CDR1 SGDLS and CDR2 YYNGEE. CDR3 sequence reads: CASSPPGGQGYEQYF. The CDR3 region has the DNA TGTGCCAGCAGCCCCCCTGGGGGACAGGGCTACGAGCAGTACTTC.

The rearrangement links TRBV7-9 to TRBJ1-5; D unresolved. V was shortened by 5 bases and J by 5 bases, with 7 bases between the two germline ends. Germline V gene sequence: CDR1 SEHNR, CDR2 FQNEAQ (reference sequence). This CDR3 comprises 12 residues. The chain's CDR3 is CASSPLDQPQHF. The CDR3 DNA reads as TGTGCCAGCAGCCCCCTAGATCAGCCCCAGCATTTT.

The rearrangement links TRBV5-1 to TRBJ2-5; the match to TRBD2 covers 7 bases. This CDR3 is 15 amino acids long. The V gene end was trimmed by 7 bases and the J gene end by 2 bases; junction bases not matched to a gene: 11. CDR1 SGHRS and CDR2 YFSETQ come from the germline V gene. The CDR3 DNA follows: TGCGCCAGCTGTAATGAAGCGGGATTACAAGAGACCCAGTACTTC. Translating gives CASCNEAGLQETQYF. The full variable domain, rest sourced from reference TRBV5-1 and TRBJ2-5, is KAGVTQTPRYLIKTRGQQVTLSCSPISGHRSVSWYQQTPGQGLQFLFEYFSETQRNKGNFPGRFSGRQFSNSRSEMNVSTLELGDSALYLCASCNEAGLQETQYFGPGTRLLVL.

The rearrangement uses TRBV5-1 and TRBJ1-2, with D unresolved. The V end was cut by 2 bases, the J end by 4 bases, with 21 bases between. Germline CDR1 is SGHRS and CDR2 is YFSETQ. The CDR3 runs to 17 residues. The CDR3 coding sequence is TGCGCCAGCAGCTTCAAAAAGGATACTATTCCTCCCTATGGCTACACCTTC. The encoded protein is CASSFKKDTIPPYGYTF.

This clone was picked up one time. The V call is TRBV7-2, the J call TRBJ2-5, with D uncertain. CDR3 length equals 12 residues. Between the trimmed V and J ends, which lost 5 bases and 5 bases, there was a span of 9 bases. The germline gives CDR1 SGHTA, CDR2 FQGNSA. The CDR3 coding sequence is TGTGCCAGCAGCCCTCCAGCCGAGACCCAGTACTTC. Amino acids: CASSPPAETQYF.

The chain couples TRBV7-9 to TRBJ2-1; TRBD2 matches at 12 bases. In germline, CDR1 is SEHNR, CDR2 FQNEAQ (reference sequence). This CDR3 region has 14 residues. With V trimmed by 6 bases and J by 4 bases, 1 base remained unmatched. The CDR3 DNA reads as TGTGCCAGCAGTCTAGCGGGGGGGTACAATGAGCAGTTCTTC. It encodes CASSLAGGYNEQFF.